The 27 T cell receptor beta chains given below trace back to one sample, sequenced in a study of blood T cell repertoires in COVID-19. Profiled with immunoSEQ multiplex PCR; TCRdb holds only in-frame clones, not every one. The table lists 9,000 to 15,000 clones, about 85% of them singletons, with about 5.6% in the top ten. Input material: peripheral blood. These receptors were taken from a human donor in a cohort sampled during active COVID-19.

The V gene is TRBV7-2, the J gene TRBJ1-1, with D unresolved. Germline CDR1 SGHTA, CDR2 FQGNSA. The CDR3 is 14 residues long. Trimming removed 5 bases at V and 6 bases at J, with 16 bases between. CDR3 coding DNA: TGTGCCAGCAGCGGATACCTCCCCGGGGCTGAAGCTTTCTTT. It yields the protein CASSGYLPGAEAFF.

The gene calls are TRBV10-3 and TRBJ2-5, with D maybe TRBD2 (6 bases). CDR3 size: 14 residues. V was shortened by 7 bases and J by 4 bases, with 16 bases between the two germline ends. Germline V CDR1 and CDR2: ENHRY, SYGVKD. This CDR3 reads CAIKASSGRETQYF. The CDR3 bases are TGTGCCATCAAGGCGTCCTCCGGGAGAGAGACCCAGTACTTC.

The chain couples TRBV10-3 to TRBJ2-4; 10 bases map to TRBD2. In germline, CDR1 is ENHRY, CDR2 SYGVKD. The CDR3 loop spans 15 amino acids. With V trimmed by 6 bases and J by 4 bases, 6 bases remained unmatched. CDR3 DNA sequence: TGTGCCATCAGGGCAGCGGGGGGGCTGAAAAACATTCAGTACTTC. It is translated as CAIRAAGGLKNIQYF.

The V gene is TRBV5-1, the J gene TRBJ1-2, with 8 bases identical to TRBD1. V shed 3 bases and J 2 bases; nucleotides not matched to a gene: 0. The CDR3 length is 13 residues. Germline V gene lookup returns CDR1 SGHRS and CDR2 YFSETQ. CDR3 DNA sequence: TGCGCCAGCAGCTCAGGGGGCAACTATGGCTACACCTTC. Translating it yields CASSSGGNYGYTF.

The chain has TRBV21-1 and TRBJ2-3; the table names TRBD2, a call not compared with the DNA. TRBV21-1 has pseudogene status. There are 15 residues in the CDR3. The CDR3 bases are TGTGCCGCCCCCGTCCCTGGCGGGGGCACAGATACGCAGTATTTT. This sequence encodes CAAPVPGGGTDTQYF.

The rearrangement joins TRBV5-1 to TRBJ2-7, with 7 bases matching TRBD1. Germline loops: CDR1 SGHRS, CDR2 YFSETQ. The J segment lost 3 bases and the V segment lost 4 bases, leaving 4 bases of the junction unmatched. The CDR3 has 13 amino acids. The CDR3 DNA is TGCGCCAGCAGCCCACAGGGGCACTACGAGCAGTACTTC. Its translation is CASSPQGHYEQYF.

A note on this clone: An end of the junction does not agree with germline; a read error may underlie this. The V call is TRBV11-1, the J call TRBJ2-7; tentatively, D is TRBD2 (7 bases). The length of the CDR3 is 12 residues. CDR1 and CDR2 (germline): SGHAT, FQDESV (reference sequence). The CDR3 protein is CASSPRRGQQYF. The CDR3, as DNA: TGTGCCAGCAGCCCGAGGCGGGGGCAGCAATACTTC.

CDR3 protein: CASSLDWRPNYGYTF. As DNA, the CDR3 is TGTGCCAGCAGCTTAGACTGGAGGCCTAACTATGGCTACACCTTC. V and J are TRBV7-2 and TRBJ1-2; D not certain. Per germline, CDR1 SGHTA and CDR2 FQGNSA. The CDR3 loop spans 15 amino acids. Trimming stripped 1 base from V and 0 bases from J, with 9 bases between.

There are a few counts of this clone. This chain joins TRBV7-6 and TRBJ2-7; weak D call: TRBD1 (5 bases). Looked up from germline, CDR1 is SGHVS and CDR2 is FNYEAQ. The CDR3 totals 14 residues. V was trimmed by 5 bases and J by 2 bases, leaving 13 bases between them. In nucleotides, the CDR3 is TGTGCCAGCAGCCCTGAGACAGCAACCTACGAGCAGTACTTC. It specifies CASSPETATYEQYF.

This clone was counted a single time. The rearrangement joins TRBV7-9 to TRBJ2-5, with D possibly matching TRBD1 (6 bases). V lost 5 bases, J lost 1 base, and 11 bases lay in between. The CDR3 covers 14 residues. CDR1 SEHNR and CDR2 FQNEAQ come from the germline V gene (reference sequence). This CDR3 reads CASSRGQPQETQYF. DNA of the CDR3: TGTGCCAGCAGCCGTGGACAGCCCCAAGAGACCCAGTACTTC.

The gene calls are TRBV5-6 and TRBJ1-2; D is ambiguous. V was shortened by 3 bases and J by 5 bases, with 20 bases between the two germline ends. The CDR3 contains 16 residues. CDR1 and CDR2 (germline): SGHDT, YYEEEE. The CDR3, as DNA: TGTGCCAGCAGCTATGGAGACACTCGGGAGACTTATGGCTACACCTTC. This codes for CASSYGDTRETYGYTF.

V gene TRBV18 combines with J gene TRBJ1-2, with 12 bases matching TRBD1. V lost 5 bases to trimming and J lost 3 bases; unmatched junction nucleotides: 7. Per germline, CDR1 KGHSH and CDR2 LQKENI. The CDR3 has 16 amino acids. In DNA, the CDR3 is TGTGCCAGCTCAACCGGGACAGGGGGCGAACACTATGGCTACACCTTC. As protein: CASSTGTGGEHYGYTF.

This chain links TRBV18 with TRBJ2-2, with D possibly TRBD2 on 5 matching bases. V lost 2 bases and J 1 base, leaving 11 bases between the germline ends. The CDR3 has 16 amino acids. CDR1 is KGHSH and CDR2 is LQKENI in the germline V gene. Here the CDR3 reads CASSPMAAGNTGELFF. DNA for the CDR3: TGTGCCAGCTCACCAATGGCGGCGGGGAACACCGGGGAGCTGTTTTTT.

V gene TRBV6-6 combines with J gene TRBJ2-2; D unresolved. The CDR3 contains 16 residues. Germline CDR1 MNHNY, CDR2 SVGAGI (reference sequence). Trimming removed 1 base from V and 1 base from J, with 10 bases in between. The CDR3 reads CASSYYIRGNTGELFF. CDR3 bases: TGTGCCAGCAGTTACTATATCCGCGGGAACACCGGGGAGCTGTTTTTT.

In DNA form, the CDR3 reads TGTGCCAGCAGCCGACGGACAGGGGGTAACACAGATACGCAGTATTTT. This codes for CASSRRTGGNTDTQYF. J is TRBJ2-3 and V is TRBV5-4; 10 positions match TRBD1. The CDR3 totals 16 residues. CDR1 is SGHNT, CDR2 YYREEE, per germline (reference sequence). Trimming removed 4 bases from V and 2 bases from J; junction bases left unmatched: 7.

This chain links TRBV3-1 (or the pseudogene TRBV3-2) with TRBJ2-1, with TRBD2 identical over 9 bases. V gave up 3 bases and J gave up 4 bases; unmatched junction bases: 1. Per the germline V gene, CDR1 is LGHDT and CDR2 is YNNKEL (reference sequence). The CDR3 covers 14 residues. CDR3 nucleotides: TGTGCCAGCAGCCAGACTAGCGGATACAATGAGCAGTTCTTC. As protein: CASSQTSGYNEQFF.

V usage is TRBV27 and J usage is TRBJ1-2; 8 bases line up with TRBD1. The junction had 6 bases not matched to a gene; V was cut back by 2 bases and J by 4 bases. Germline CDR1 reads MNHEY; CDR2 reads SMNVEV (reference sequence). The CDR3 loop spans 15 amino acids. CDR3 nucleotide sequence: TGTGCCAGCAGTTTAGTAGGACAGGGCCCCTATGGCTACACCTTC. The encoded protein is CASSLVGQGPYGYTF.

This clone was found once. The CDR3 loop is CASSALAGEQFF. In nucleotides, the CDR3 is TGTGCCAGCAGTGCACTAGCGGGCGAGCAGTTCTTC. The chain links TRBV2 to TRBJ2-1, with TRBD2 identical over 9 bases. V was clipped by 4 bases and J by 10 bases; unmatched bases: 2. This CDR3 has 12 amino acids. The germline CDR1 and CDR2 sequences are SNHLY and FYNNEI.

The chain employs TRBV6-5 and TRBJ1-1, with 9 bases identical to TRBD1. The CDR3 has 15 amino acids. Germline CDR1 is MNHEY and CDR2 is SVGAGI. V was clipped by 4 bases and J by 5 bases; unmatched bases: 8. CDR3 loop: CASSSGTGRRTEAFF. The CDR3 DNA follows: TGTGCCAGCAGTTCCGGGACAGGGAGAAGGACTGAAGCTTTCTTT.

The chain employs TRBV11-2 and TRBJ2-1; weak D call: TRBD2 (7 bases). The CDR3 spans 15 residues. V lost 3 bases and J lost 2, with 11 bases in between. The germline gives CDR1 SGHAT, CDR2 FQNNGV. The DNA for the CDR3 is TGTGCCAGCAGCTTGGCGGGGGCGGCCTACAATGAGCAGTTCTTC. Amino acid sequence: CASSLAGAAYNEQFF.

The chain couples TRBV3-1 (or the pseudogene TRBV3-2) to TRBJ2-5, with TRBD1 matching over 10 bases. The V gene's germline CDR1 is LGHDT and CDR2 YNNKEL (reference sequence). The junction had 11 bases not matched to a gene; V was cut back by 3 bases and J by 4 bases. The CDR3 covers 17 residues. The CDR3 nucleotides read TGTGCCAGCAGCCATAATATCCGGGACAGGGGAATAGAGACCCAGTACTTC. Its translation: CASSHNIRDRGIETQYF.

The genes are TRBV5-1 and TRBJ2-1, with D possibly TRBD2 on 6 matching bases. The V and J ends lost 4 bases and 1 base respectively, with 15 bases between them. Germline lookup yields CDR1 SGHRS and CDR2 YFSETQ. The CDR3 covers 16 residues. DNA of the CDR3: TGCGCCAGCAGCGCCGGGACTTCTCTTTCCTACAATGAGCAGTTCTTC. It specifies CASSAGTSLSYNEQFF.

A few counts support this clone. V and J are TRBV18 and TRBJ1-4, with 7 bases lining up with TRBD1. Looked up from germline, CDR1 is KGHSH and CDR2 is LQKENI. The CDR3 is 16 amino acids. The junction had 7 bases not matched to a gene; V was cut back by 3 bases and J by 3 bases. The CDR3 reads CASSPFPGQSNEKLFF. CDR3 nucleotide sequence: TGTGCCAGCTCACCGTTTCCGGGACAGTCTAATGAAAAACTGTTTTTT.

The V gene is TRBV18, the J gene TRBJ2-7; 12 bases align to TRBD2. The CDR3 covers 16 residues. Germline V lookup: CDR1 KGHSH, CDR2 LQKENI. J gave up 5 bases and V 4 bases, and 9 bases lay outside the gene matches. CDR3 region: CASSRLAGGSLDEQYF. CDR3 bases: TGTGCCAGCTCACGTCTAGCGGGGGGGAGCCTCGACGAGCAGTACTTC.

This chain connects TRBV6-6 to TRBJ2-1; 10 nucleotides align to TRBD1. Germline trimming cut 4 bases from V and 6 bases from J; bases unmatched to any gene: 6. CDR3 length equals 15 residues. CDR1 MNHNY and CDR2 SVGAGI come from the germline V gene (reference sequence). CDR3 bases: TGTGCCAGCAGTTCCCGGGACAGGGGAGGCAATGAGCAGTTCTTC. Translated: CASSSRDRGGNEQFF.

This chain connects TRBV5-1 to TRBJ1-1, with a possible D match to TRBD1 (5 bases). The V gene lost 0 bases and the J gene lost 1 base, with 16 bases spanning the gap. CDR3 size: 17 residues. Germline CDR1 and CDR2: SGHRS and YFSETQ. The CDR3 here is CASSLGHLTGGNTEAFF. As DNA, the CDR3 is TGCGCCAGCAGCTTGGGACATCTTACCGGGGGGAACACTGAAGCTTTCTTT.

The chain employs TRBV5-6 and TRBJ2-1, with D possibly TRBD2 on 6 matching bases. Deletions cut 4 bases from V and 3 bases from J, with 20 bases between. The CDR3 has 17 amino acids. CDR1 SGHDT and CDR2 YYEEEE come from the germline V gene. CDR3 loop: CASSAVGRLLSYNEQFF. Here the CDR3 DNA reads TGTGCCAGCAGCGCGGTGGGGAGGTTGCTAAGCTACAATGAGCAGTTCTTC. The variable domain in full, completed from reference TRBV5-6 and TRBJ2-1, reads DAGVTQSPTHLIKTRGQQVTLRCSPKSGHDTVSWYQQALGQGPQFIFQYYEEEERQRGNFPDRFSGHQFPNYSSELNVNALLLGDSALYLCASSAVGRLLSYNEQFFGPGTRLTVL.